The next 24 T cell receptor beta chains were all read from a single sample in a study of radiotherapy plus CTLA-4 blockade in lung cancer. Repertoires were generated with immunoSEQ multiplex PCR, while TCRdb's copy carries only in-frame clones and drops some. The table records 83,000 or so clones, 80% to 85% of them present only once. The starting material was peripheral blood, obtained from a patient treated with radiotherapy plus ipilimumab. Receptor source: a human donor with non-small cell lung cancer who had stable disease on radiotherapy plus ipilimumab.

V usage is TRBV29-1 and J usage is TRBJ2-6; either TRBD1 or TRBD2 may fit D (5 bases each). Germline CDR1 reads SQVTM; CDR2 reads ANQGSEA. There are 13 residues in the CDR3. Trimming removed 8 bases from V and 4 bases from J, with 12 bases in between. DNA of the CDR3: TGCAGCATTAAGGGGACCGGGGCCAACGTCCTGACTTTC. Its protein product is CSIKGTGANVLTF.

The V and J genes are TRBV29-1 and TRBJ1-1, with 10 bases identical to TRBD1. The CDR3 contains 13 residues. From germline, CDR1 is SQVTM and CDR2 ANQGSEA. J gave up 5 bases and V 7 bases, and 7 bases lay outside the gene matches. For the CDR3, the DNA is TGCAGCGGCCGACAGGGGGCAAGAACTGAAGCTTTCTTT. The encoded protein is CSGRQGARTEAFF.

This clone was seen only once. The V call is TRBV19, the J call TRBJ2-7; D is possibly TRBD1 (5 bases). CDR3 length: 13 residues. V lost 5 bases and J lost 0, with 8 bases in between. Germline loops: CDR1 LNHDA, CDR2 SQIVND (reference sequence). This CDR3 reads CASSGQGSYEQYF. In nucleotides, the CDR3 is TGTGCCAGTAGTGGGCAGGGCTCCTACGAGCAGTACTTC.

On this clone itself: The junction and the germline gene differ at one end; a read error may be behind it. The chain links TRBV6-1 to TRBJ1-6, with a weak D call TRBD1 (6 bases). CDR1 is MNHNS, CDR2 SASEGT, per germline. This CDR3 region has 12 residues. Here the CDR3 DNA reads TGTGCCAGCAGTGGCCAGACAGGTCCCCCCCACTTT. Translating gives CASSGQTGPPHF.

This clone was counted only a few times. V usage is TRBV5-4 and J usage is TRBJ2-2; D gene ambiguous. Trimming pared 4 bases from V and 1 base from J, leaving 11 bases between. Germline lookup yields CDR1 SGHNT and CDR2 YYREEE (reference sequence). This CDR3 comprises 15 residues. This chain's CDR3 is CASSTKTLNTGELFF. DNA for the CDR3: TGTGCCAGCAGCACCAAGACGCTGAACACCGGGGAGCTGTTTTTT.

The rearrangement uses TRBV5-4 and TRBJ2-1; D is unclear. This CDR3 is built from 12 residues. V was shortened by 2 bases and J by 9 bases, with 9 bases between the two germline ends. Germline assignment: CDR1 SGHNT and CDR2 YYREEE (reference sequence). Written as DNA, the CDR3 is TGTGCCAGCAGCTTAGGCATGGCTGAGCAGTTCTTC. Translation gives CASSLGMAEQFF.

The chain employs TRBV9 and TRBJ1-6; D is unclear. The ends were cut back, 6 bases at V and 0 bases at J, with 7 bases in the middle. The germline V gene has CDR1 SGDLS and CDR2 YYNGEE. The CDR3 consists of 14 residues. CDR3 nucleotides: TGTGCCAGCAACCCGGGCTCCTATAATTCACCCCTCCACTTT. Translation: CASNPGSYNSPLHF.

This clone ranks as medium-sized. The chain carries TRBV2 and TRBJ2-7, with 8 bases identical to TRBD1. Germline CDR1 is SNHLY and CDR2 is FYNNEI. This CDR3 has 12 residues. V gave up 5 bases and J gave up 6 bases; unmatched junction bases: 3. The CDR3 nucleotides read TGTGCCAGCAGTCCCACAGGGGGCGAGCAGTACTTC. Protein: CASSPTGGEQYF. Using reference TRBV2 and TRBJ2-7 for the parts outside the CDR3, the full variable domain is EPEVTQTPSHQVTQMGQEVILRCVPISNHLYFYWYRQILGQKVEFLVSFYNNEISEKSEIFDDQFSVERPDGSNFTLKIRSTKLEDSAMYFCASSPTGGEQYFGPGTRLTVT.

This rearrangement joins TRBV27 to TRBJ2-1, with TRBD2 as a possible D gene (6 bases). Germline-derived CDR1 and CDR2 are MNHEY and SMNVEV (reference sequence). V lost 7 bases and J 0 bases, leaving 19 bases between the germline ends. CDR3 length equals 17 residues. CDR3 in DNA: TGTGCCAGCACCCTTGGGGGGACCGCTAGCTCCTACAATGAGCAGTTCTTC. This encodes CASTLGGTASSYNEQFF.

In this sample, this clone turned up a few times. The chain combines TRBV28 with TRBJ2-7, with a tentative D call TRBD1 (5 bases). The germline V gene encodes CDR1 MDHEN and CDR2 SYDVKM. CDR3 length: 16 residues. Between the trimmed V and J ends, which lost 4 bases and 0 bases, there was a span of 16 bases. In DNA, the CDR3 is TGTGCCAGCAGTTCCCGAACCCCAAGGGGCTCCTACGAGCAGTACTTC. Translated: CASSSRTPRGSYEQYF.

The V and J genes are TRBV5-5 and TRBJ2-1; 8 bases line up with TRBD2. The germline V gene encodes CDR1 SGHKS and CDR2 YYEKEE (reference sequence). The CDR3 runs to 14 residues. After removal of 7 bases from V and 9 bases from J, the junction contained 12 bases not matched to a gene. CDR3 coding DNA: TGTGCCAGCTCTCTTGTCGGGAGGGCCAGTGAGCAGTTCTTC. Protein sequence: CASSLVGRASEQFF.

The table lists this clone with a few counts. The rearrangement uses TRBV10-2 and TRBJ1-1; tentatively, D is TRBD1 (5 bases). V was cut by 6 bases and J by 3 bases, with 8 bases left in between. Germline assignment: CDR1 WSHSY and CDR2 SAAADI. The CDR3 has 12 residues. The DNA of the CDR3 is TGCGCCAGCAGGGACACTCACACTGAAGCTTTCTTT. Amino acids: CASRDTHTEAFF.

The gene calls are TRBV5-1 and TRBJ2-7; D possibly corresponds to TRBD1 (7 bases). CDR1 and CDR2 from the germline V gene are SGHRS and YFSETQ. The CDR3 has 14 residues. The V gene lost 6 bases and the J gene lost 2 bases, with 15 bases spanning the gap. The CDR3 spells CASNRDSGPYEQYF. The CDR3 DNA is TGCGCCAGCAATAGGGACAGCGGGCCCTACGAGCAGTACTTC.

The chain carries TRBV6-1 and TRBJ2-3, with D possibly being TRBD2 (6 bases). The CDR3 contains 14 residues. Germline values: CDR1 MNHNS, CDR2 SASEGT. V lost 3 bases and J lost 0, with 7 bases in between. CDR3 loop: CASSERDSTDTQYF. DNA of the CDR3: TGTGCCAGCAGTGAGCGGGACAGCACAGATACGCAGTATTTT.

The chain couples TRBV5-1 to TRBJ2-7, with a weak D call TRBD1 (5 bases). Trimming cost V 1 base and J 2 bases, with 10 bases left between them. CDR3 size: 14 residues. In germline, CDR1 is SGHRS, CDR2 YFSETQ. CDR3 nucleotides: TGCGCCAGCAGCTTGACAGGCACCCCCTACGAGCAGTACTTC. Its translation: CASSLTGTPYEQYF.

The chain employs TRBV2 and TRBJ1-6; 8 bases are a match to TRBD1. Germline CDR1 SNHLY, CDR2 FYNNEI. Trimming at V came to 4 bases and at J to 7 bases, leaving 6 bases not matched to a gene. CDR3 size: 15 residues. The CDR3 DNA reads as TGTGCCAGCAGTGGGGGCAGGGGGCAGAATTCACCCCTCCACTTT. Residues: CASSGGRGQNSPLHF.

This chain uses TRBV30 with TRBJ1-1; D unclear. Per the germline V gene, CDR1 is GTSNPN and CDR2 is SVGIG (reference sequence). The V gene lost 0 bases and the J gene lost 4 bases, with 15 bases spanning the gap. The CDR3 contains 15 residues. This CDR3 is CAWSVTPRGVTEAFF. DNA of the CDR3: TGTGCCTGGAGTGTCACCCCCCGGGGAGTCACTGAAGCTTTCTTT.

The V and J genes are TRBV5-1 and TRBJ1-1; D not resolved. CDR1 and CDR2 from the germline V gene are SGHRS and YFSETQ. The CDR3 is 14 amino acids. V lost 3 bases to trimming and J lost 1 base, with 10 bases between them. The CDR3 nucleotides are TGCGCCAGCAGCTGGCGGGGTCCGAACACTGAAGCTTTCTTT. It translates to CASSWRGPNTEAFF. Filled out from reference TRBV5-1 and TRBJ1-1, the complete variable domain reads KAGVTQTPRYLIKTRGQQVTLSCSPISGHRSVSWYQQTPGQGLQFLFEYFSETQRNKGNFPGRFSGRQFSNSRSEMNVSTLELGDSALYLCASSWRGPNTEAFFGQGTRLTVV.

The rearrangement uses TRBV5-1 and TRBJ1-5; unclear D gene. The germline V gene has CDR1 SGHRS and CDR2 YFSETQ. This CDR3 comprises 14 residues. With 0 bases removed from V and 4 bases from J, the gap between germline ends came to 8 bases. CDR3 sequence reads: CASSLEAGNQPQHF. The CDR3 DNA sequence: TGCGCCAGCAGCTTGGAAGCCGGGAATCAGCCCCAGCATTTT.

V is TRBV15 and J is TRBJ1-1; D gene uncertain. CDR3 length: 14 residues. The germline V gene encodes CDR1 LNHNV and CDR2 YYDKDF (reference sequence). V was pared by 0 bases and J by 3 bases, with 8 bases between. Here the CDR3 DNA reads TGTGCCACCAGCAGAGATTTGAGGGACACTGAAGCTTTCTTT. Translating it yields CATSRDLRDTEAFF.

The rearrangement uses TRBV4-2 and TRBJ1-2; D is ambiguous. The germline V gene encodes CDR1 LGHNA and CDR2 YNFKEQ. The germline V and J ends were trimmed by 0 bases and 8 bases, with 7 bases remaining between them. CDR3 length: 12 amino acids. This chain's CDR3 is CASSQDYNGYTF. DNA for the CDR3: TGTGCCAGCAGCCAAGATTACAACGGCTACACCTTC.

For the CDR3, the DNA is TGTGCCAGCAGCGTCCACTCGAACAATGAGCAGTTCTTC. Amino acid sequence: CASSVHSNNEQFF. V is TRBV11-2 and J is TRBJ2-1; D is unresolved. V lost 5 bases, J lost 5 bases, and 10 bases lay in between. CDR1 is SGHAT, CDR2 FQNNGV, per germline. CDR3 length: 13 amino acids.

The V call is TRBV14, the J call TRBJ2-5; 10 nucleotides line up with TRBD2. The V and J ends lost 2 bases and 4 bases, in that order; junction bases with no gene match: 4. The CDR3 sequence is 15 residues long. CDR1 is SGHDN and CDR2 is FVKESK in the germline V gene. The CDR3 loop is CASSQLAGVRETQYF. The CDR3 DNA sequence: TGTGCCAGCAGCCAACTAGCGGGAGTGCGAGAGACCCAGTACTTC.

V and J are TRBV2 and TRBJ1-1; perhaps TRBD1 as D (6 bases). The V and J ends lost 8 bases and 0 bases respectively, with 16 bases between them. This CDR3 region has 15 residues. Germline loops: CDR1 SNHLY, CDR2 FYNNEI. Written as DNA, the CDR3 is TGTGCCAGCCTAGTAGGAAGGACAGTGAACACTGAAGCTTTCTTT. Protein product: CASLVGRTVNTEAFF.